These 3 T cell receptor beta chains were all obtained from the same sample, sequenced in a study of T cell repertoires in cytomegalovirus infection. TCRdb ran MiXCR on the reads and lists one entry per CDR3 protein. This table holds about 310,000 distinct CDR3 sequences, roughly a sixth found once. Sequencing used PBMCs. The source of these receptors is a human donor in good health (CMV status not recorded). Some clones in this sample may be carry-over from other donors' samples.

In its sample, this clonotype was seen many times. V and J are TRBV6-6 and TRBJ2-7, with D possibly matching TRBD1 (6 bases). V lost 3 bases and J 6 bases, leaving 15 bases between the germline ends. Germline loops: CDR1 MNHNY, CDR2 SVGAGI (reference sequence). This CDR3 is built from 14 residues. This CDR3 reads CASSYAGQSFEQYF. The CDR3 coding sequence is TGTGCCAGCAGTTATGCAGGACAGTCTTTCGAGCAGTACTTC.

The chain couples TRBV7-9 to TRBJ2-2; tentatively, D is TRBD2 (6 bases). The CDR3 is made up of 20 amino acids. The V gene lost 1 base and the J gene lost 0 bases, with 21 bases spanning the gap. The germline V gene has CDR1 SEHNR and CDR2 FQNEAQ (reference sequence). The CDR3 is CASSLVDLRAGTANTGELFF. For the CDR3, the DNA is TGTGCCAGCAGCTTAGTTGATCTGCGGGCGGGGACCGCGAACACCGGGGAGCTGTTTTTT. Filled out from reference TRBV7-9 and TRBJ2-2, the complete variable domain reads DTGVSQNPRHKITKRGQNVTFRCDPISEHNRLYWYRQTLGQGPEFLTYFQNEAQLEKSRLLSDRFSAERPKGSFSTLEIQRTEQGDSAMYLCASSLVDLRAGTANTGELFFGEGSRLTVL.

This clonotype has a handful of counts. The chain joins TRBV18 to TRBJ2-7; D is unclear. The V gene's germline CDR1 is KGHSH and CDR2 LQKENI. The CDR3 has 16 residues. With 0 bases removed from V and 2 bases from J, the gap between germline ends came to 14 bases. The CDR3 reads CASSPPGFGRTYEQYF. The CDR3 nucleotides read TGTGCCAGCTCACCACCGGGCTTTGGCAGGACCTACGAGCAGTACTTC.